Given below is one T cell receptor (beta chain) in context. The CDR3 is made up of 12 amino acids. Germline V gene lookup returns CDR1 SNHLY and CDR2 FYNNEI. V was clipped by 7 bases and J by 5 bases, with 10 bases between them. This entry belongs to a study of OX40 agonist ivuxolimab in advanced cancers. Study-wide context: Clinicians treated patients with ivuxolimab, an agonistic anti-OX40 (CD134) antibody.

Method: immunoSEQ multiplex PCR; TCRdb's copy keeps in-frame clones and lacks some. The sample records tens of thousands of clones, 83% being singletons. The sequencing used CD4+ or CD8+ T cells sorted from blood, collected in a trial of the OX40 agonist ivuxolimab. The clonotype was recovered from an adult with an advanced solid tumor such as melanoma, head and neck, liver or kidney cancer. J is TRBJ2-3 and V is TRBV2, with unresolved D. In DNA, the CDR3 is TGTGCCAGCACCCTTATCAGAGATACGCAGTATTTT. Protein: CASTLIRDTQYF.